This TCR beta chain was sequenced for a study of T cells after yellow fever vaccination. One entry per CDR3 protein results from TCRdb running MiXCR on the 5' RACE reads. The repertoire holds just under 600,000 distinct CDR3 sequences, with roughly 14% as singletons. V shed 0 bases and J shed 3 bases, with 8 bases lying between them. CDR3 length: 14 amino acids. Germline values: CDR1 SGHDN, CDR2 FVKESK. The TCR originated in a man aged 30 to 39 who received the YFV17D yellow fever vaccine. The rearrangement links TRBV14 to TRBJ1-1, with D uncertain. This specimen consisted of PBMCs, obtained on the day of the yellow fever booster vaccination. In nucleotides, the CDR3 is TGTGCCAGCAGCCAAGAAGTCGGATACACTGAAGCTTTCTTT. Translation: CASSQEVGYTEAFF.